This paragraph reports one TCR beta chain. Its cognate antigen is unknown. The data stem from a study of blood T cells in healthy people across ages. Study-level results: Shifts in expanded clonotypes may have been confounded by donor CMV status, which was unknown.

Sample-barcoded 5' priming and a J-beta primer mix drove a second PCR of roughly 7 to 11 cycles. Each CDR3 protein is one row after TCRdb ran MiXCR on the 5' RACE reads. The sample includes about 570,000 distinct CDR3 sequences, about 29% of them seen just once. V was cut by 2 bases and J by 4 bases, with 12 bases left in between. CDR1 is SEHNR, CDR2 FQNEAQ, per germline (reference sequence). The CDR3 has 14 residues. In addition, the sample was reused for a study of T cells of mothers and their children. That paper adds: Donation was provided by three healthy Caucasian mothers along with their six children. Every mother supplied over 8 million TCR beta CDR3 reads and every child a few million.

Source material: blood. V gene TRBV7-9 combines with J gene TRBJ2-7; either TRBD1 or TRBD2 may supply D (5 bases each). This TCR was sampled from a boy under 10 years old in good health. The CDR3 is CASSLMGTLYEQYF. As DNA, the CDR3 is TGTGCCAGCAGCTTAATGGGGACCCTGTACGAGCAGTACTTC.